This TCR beta chain emerged from a study of blood T cells in healthy people across ages (dated by TCRdb to between 2015 and 2016). Regarding the research as a whole: In model experiments, roughly one uniquely barcoded TCR beta cDNA molecule per two T cells was captured by template switching. For two donors (one aged 18 to 30 and one aged 80 or older), the study analyzed two additional independent replicas of 1 million unique cDNA reads from the same blood draw. Donors were grouped into four age groups: young (average roughly 15 years), middle-aged (over 35), aged (around 66) and long-lived (less than 85). To avoid experimental bias, donors of different ages were distributed randomly across sequencing lanes. To track age-related changes in TCR beta repertoire diversity, the study relied on deep sequencing normalized with unique cDNA molecular identifiers. General conclusions and limits of the study: Because the CMV infection status of the donors was unknown, age-related changes in expanded clonotypes may potentially have been confounded. Observed TCR beta diversity per million T cells fell roughly linearly with age, and a significant reduction was already apparent by age around 40. Observed TCR beta diversity correlated strongly with the percentage of naive T cells measured by flow cytometry. Because profiling used bulk unsorted PBMCs, naive and antigen-experienced compartments could not be compared conclusively. Total diversity estimates from one million sequenced T cells were considered lower bounds and underestimates. The long-lived group showed more naive CD4+ T cells, fewer expanded clones and increased TCR diversity than the aged group, suggesting age selection.

Many counts were recorded for this clonotype. This receptor's antigen is unknown. Base qualities are missing; no much larger clone stands one base away. CDR1 and CDR2 are read off the germline V gene as SGHTA and FQGNSA. There are 14 amino acids in the CDR3, from cysteine to phenylalanine inclusive. This entry keeps only the CDR3 DNA: 42 bases, framed from base 1. Relative to germline, V is 4 bases shorter and J is 7 bases shorter, with 16 bases between their ends. Donors were approximately 42 systemically healthy Caucasian individuals from Russia aged roughly 6 to 90 years. Each donor gave ten milliliters of peripheral blood, drawn into EDTA-treated Vacutainer tubes. Ficoll-Paque density-gradient centrifugation was used to isolate PBMCs, with at least 6.5 million per sample. Trizol reagent was used to extract total RNA from the PBMCs, yielding at least 5.5 micrograms per sample. For every donor, flow cytometry on a PBMC aliquot measured the percentage of naive CD45RAhigh/CD27high T cells.

Library construction relied on 5' RACE. The sample was run on an Illumina HiSeq 2500. A second PCR of roughly 6 to 12 cycles was run with a J-beta primer mix and a sample-barcoded 5' primer. A unique molecular identifier was introduced onto each TCR beta cDNA molecule by a template-switch 5' adaptor carrying 12 random nucleotides. Each sample yielded at least 2.5 million CDR3-containing paired-end reads. First-strand cDNA synthesis was performed from all RNA using the Mint cDNA synthesis kit, with priming by a TRBC-specific oligonucleotide. Following uracil-DNA glycosylase treatment, all cDNA underwent a first 18-cycle PCR with the universal primers M1SS and BC2_uni_R. The study's own analysis went as follows. For normalization, 1 million high-quality reads were randomly selected from each sample, with every read carrying a distinct molecular identifier. Reads sharing molecular identifiers were discarded rather than binned into consensus sequences. MiTCR, set to a Q25 quality threshold and the strictest error-elimination algorithm, was used for CDR3 identification, clonotype clustering and error correction. A nonparametric unseen species model with Euler transformation was used to estimate lower-bound total TCR beta diversity. The public reads were run again by TCRdb, first through fastp at Q25 and then through MiXCR, and only productive beta chains were kept. Every distinct CDR3 protein forms one entry, paired with its most common genes and DNA. The V and J calls follow TCRdb's processing rather than the paper's. This sample holds 850,000 or so distinct CDR3 sequences; more than 25% were observed only once. About 18% of the sample goes to the ten largest clones.

This sequence was found in a woman of 80 years or more in good health. Sequencing was done on a sample of blood. The V and J segments used are TRBV7-2 and TRBJ1-2; the D region possibly corresponds to TRBD1 (6 bases align). The nucleotide sequence reads as follows: TGTGCCAGCAGCTCGACACCTGGGGGCTCTGGCTACACCTTC. Translated, it reads CASSSTPGGSGYTF.